This T cell receptor beta chain was identified in a study of T cell repertoires in cytomegalovirus infection. The germline V gene has CDR1 SGHVS and CDR2 FQNEAQ. The ends were cut back, 5 bases at V and 0 bases at J, with 16 bases in the middle. The CDR3 loop spans 16 amino acids. This clonotype was counted only a few times. The target antigen is unknown. Using its own MiXCR run on the reads, TCRdb lists one record per CDR3 protein. The sample consists of 60,000 to 80,000 distinct CDR3 sequences, 20% to 25% of them appearing once. This specimen consisted of CD8+ T cells from cultured PBMCs, obtained from culture after CMV antigen stimulation. The V call is TRBV7-8, the J call TRBJ1-1; perhaps TRBD1 as D (5 bases). This receptor was obtained from a human donor in good health (CMV status not recorded). Some clones in this sample may be carry-over from other donors' samples. The CDR3 nucleotides read TGTGCCAGCAGCCCCCAAGGGGAGGCCATGAACACTGAAGCTTTCTTT. As protein: CASSPQGEAMNTEAFF.